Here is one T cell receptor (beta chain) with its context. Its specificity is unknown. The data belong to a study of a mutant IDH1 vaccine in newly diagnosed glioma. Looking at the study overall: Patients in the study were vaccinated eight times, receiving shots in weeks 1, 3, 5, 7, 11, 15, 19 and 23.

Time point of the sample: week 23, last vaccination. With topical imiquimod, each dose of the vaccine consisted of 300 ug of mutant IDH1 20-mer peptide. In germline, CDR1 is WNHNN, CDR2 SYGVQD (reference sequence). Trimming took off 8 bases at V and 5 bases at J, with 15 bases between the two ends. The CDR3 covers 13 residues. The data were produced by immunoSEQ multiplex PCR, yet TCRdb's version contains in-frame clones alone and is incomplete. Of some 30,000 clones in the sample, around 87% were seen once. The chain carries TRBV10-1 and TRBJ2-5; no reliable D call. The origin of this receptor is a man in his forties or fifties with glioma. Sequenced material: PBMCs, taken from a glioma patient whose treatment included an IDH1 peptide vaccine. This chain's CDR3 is CASGTLGSETQYF. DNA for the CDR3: TGCGCCAGCGGAACGCTAGGGTCGGAGACCCAGTACTTC.